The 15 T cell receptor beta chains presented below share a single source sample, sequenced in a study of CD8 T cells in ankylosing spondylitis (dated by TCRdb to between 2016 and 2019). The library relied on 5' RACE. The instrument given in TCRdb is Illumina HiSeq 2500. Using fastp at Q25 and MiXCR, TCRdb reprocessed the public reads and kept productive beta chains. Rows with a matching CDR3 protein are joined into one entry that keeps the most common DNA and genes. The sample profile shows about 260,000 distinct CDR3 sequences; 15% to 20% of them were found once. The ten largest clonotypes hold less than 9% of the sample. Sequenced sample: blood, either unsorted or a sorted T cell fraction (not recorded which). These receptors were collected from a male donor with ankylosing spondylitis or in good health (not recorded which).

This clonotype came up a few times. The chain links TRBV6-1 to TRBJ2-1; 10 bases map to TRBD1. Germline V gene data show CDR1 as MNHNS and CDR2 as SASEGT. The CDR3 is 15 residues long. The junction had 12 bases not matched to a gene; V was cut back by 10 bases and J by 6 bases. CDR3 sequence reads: CAIQKGTGVGNEQFF. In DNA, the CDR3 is TGTGCCATACAAAAGGGGACAGGGGTCGGCAATGAGCAGTTCTTC.

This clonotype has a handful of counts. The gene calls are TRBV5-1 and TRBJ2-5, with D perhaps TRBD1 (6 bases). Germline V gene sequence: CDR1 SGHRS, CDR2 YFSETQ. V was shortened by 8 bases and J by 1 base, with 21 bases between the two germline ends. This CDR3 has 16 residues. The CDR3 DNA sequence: TGCGCCAGTCAATTGGGGGCGCTGACACTCCAAGAGACCCAGTACTTC. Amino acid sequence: CASQLGALTLQETQYF. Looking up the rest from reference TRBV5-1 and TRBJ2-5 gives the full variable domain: KAGVTQTPRYLIKTRGQQVTLSCSPISGHRSVSWYQQTPGQGLQFLFEYFSETQRNKGNFPGRFSGRQFSNSRSEMNVSTLELGDSALYLCASQLGALTLQETQYFGPGTRLLVL.

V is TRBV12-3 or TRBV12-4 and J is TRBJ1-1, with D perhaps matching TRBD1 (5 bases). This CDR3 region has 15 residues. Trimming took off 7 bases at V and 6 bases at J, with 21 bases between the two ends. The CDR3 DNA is TGTGCCAGCATCAGTGGGGGAGAACCGGCAGCTGAAGCTTTCTTT. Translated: CASISGGEPAAEAFF.

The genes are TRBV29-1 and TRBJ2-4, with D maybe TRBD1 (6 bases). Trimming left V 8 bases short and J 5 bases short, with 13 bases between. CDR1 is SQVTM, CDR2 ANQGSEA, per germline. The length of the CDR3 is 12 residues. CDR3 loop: CSTRDTQNIQYF. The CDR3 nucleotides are TGCAGCACCCGGGACACCCAAAACATTCAGTACTTC.

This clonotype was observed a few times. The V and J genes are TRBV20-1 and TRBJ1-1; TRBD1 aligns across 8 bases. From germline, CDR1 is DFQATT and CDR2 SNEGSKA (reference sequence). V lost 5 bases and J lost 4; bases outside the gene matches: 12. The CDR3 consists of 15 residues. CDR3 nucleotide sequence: TGCAGTGCTTACCCAGGGGGCTCCGGGGGCACTGAAGCTTTCTTT. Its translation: CSAYPGGSGGTEAFF.

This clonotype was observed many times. The CDR3: CSAQTANTGELFF. DNA for the CDR3: TGCAGTGCCCAGACAGCGAACACCGGGGAGCTGTTTTTT. The V call is TRBV20-1, the J call TRBJ2-2; maybe TRBD1 (5 bases). The CDR3 covers 13 residues. Looked up from germline, CDR1 is DFQATT and CDR2 is SNEGSKA (reference sequence). V dropped 6 bases and J dropped 0 bases, with 8 bases sitting between them.

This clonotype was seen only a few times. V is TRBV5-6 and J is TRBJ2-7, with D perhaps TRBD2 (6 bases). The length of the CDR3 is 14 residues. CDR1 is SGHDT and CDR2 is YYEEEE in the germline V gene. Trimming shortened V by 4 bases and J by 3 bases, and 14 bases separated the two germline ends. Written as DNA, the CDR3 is TGTGCCAGCAGCCGGAGCGGAGGGGACTACGAGCAGTACGTC. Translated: CASSRSGGDYEQYV.

The CDR3 region has the DNA TGCAGTGCTCCCATCCAAGGGGAAAAACTGTTTTTT. Translated, it gives CSAPIQGEKLFF. The chain has TRBV20-1 and TRBJ1-4, with D unclear. CDR1 is DFQATT, CDR2 SNEGSKA, per germline (reference sequence). This CDR3 contains 12 residues. V lost 5 bases, J lost 8 bases, and 12 bases lay in between.

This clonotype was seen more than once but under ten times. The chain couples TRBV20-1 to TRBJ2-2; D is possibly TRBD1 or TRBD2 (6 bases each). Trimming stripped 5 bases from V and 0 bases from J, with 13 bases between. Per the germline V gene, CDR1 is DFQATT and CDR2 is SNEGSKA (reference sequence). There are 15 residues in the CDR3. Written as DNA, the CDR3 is TGCAGTGCTCGAAAGGGGGGCGCGAACACCGGGGAGCTGTTTTTT. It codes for CSARKGGANTGELFF.

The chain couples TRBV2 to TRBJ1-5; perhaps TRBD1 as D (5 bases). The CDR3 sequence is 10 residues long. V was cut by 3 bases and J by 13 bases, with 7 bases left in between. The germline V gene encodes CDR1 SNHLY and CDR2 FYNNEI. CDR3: CASSDGTQHF. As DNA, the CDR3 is TGTGCCAGCAGTGACGGGACGCAGCATTTT.

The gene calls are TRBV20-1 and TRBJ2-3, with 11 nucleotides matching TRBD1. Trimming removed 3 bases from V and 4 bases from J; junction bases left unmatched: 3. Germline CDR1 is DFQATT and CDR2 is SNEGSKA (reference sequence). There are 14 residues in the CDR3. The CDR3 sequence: CSASRDRGADTQYF. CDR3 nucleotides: TGCAGTGCTAGCCGGGACAGGGGGGCAGATACGCAGTATTTT.

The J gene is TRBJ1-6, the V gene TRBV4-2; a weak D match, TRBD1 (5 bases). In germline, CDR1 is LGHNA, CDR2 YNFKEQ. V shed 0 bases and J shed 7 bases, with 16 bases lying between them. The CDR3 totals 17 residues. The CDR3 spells CASSQDRWGAWNSPLHF. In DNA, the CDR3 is TGTGCCAGCAGCCAAGATCGGTGGGGCGCTTGGAATTCACCCCTCCACTTT.

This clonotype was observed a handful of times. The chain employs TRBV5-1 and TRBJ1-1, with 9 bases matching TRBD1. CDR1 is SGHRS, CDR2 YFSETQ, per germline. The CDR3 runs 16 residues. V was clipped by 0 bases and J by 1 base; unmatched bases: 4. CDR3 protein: CASSLEGTGRNTEAFF. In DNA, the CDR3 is TGCGCCAGCAGCTTGGAGGGGACAGGGAGGAACACTGAAGCTTTCTTT.

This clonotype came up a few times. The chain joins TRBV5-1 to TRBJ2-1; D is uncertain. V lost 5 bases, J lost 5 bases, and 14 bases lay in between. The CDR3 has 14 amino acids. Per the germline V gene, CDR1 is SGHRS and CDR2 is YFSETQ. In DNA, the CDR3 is TGCGCCAGCAGACAAATGGAACAGAACAATGAGCAGTTCTTC. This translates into CASRQMEQNNEQFF.

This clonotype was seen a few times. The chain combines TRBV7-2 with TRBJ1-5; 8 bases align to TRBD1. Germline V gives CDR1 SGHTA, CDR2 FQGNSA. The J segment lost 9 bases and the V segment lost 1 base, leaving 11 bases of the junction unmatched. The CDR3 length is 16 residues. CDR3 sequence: CASSLVDRGPSRPQHF. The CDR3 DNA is TGTGCCAGCAGCTTAGTAGACAGGGGACCATCCAGGCCCCAGCATTTT.